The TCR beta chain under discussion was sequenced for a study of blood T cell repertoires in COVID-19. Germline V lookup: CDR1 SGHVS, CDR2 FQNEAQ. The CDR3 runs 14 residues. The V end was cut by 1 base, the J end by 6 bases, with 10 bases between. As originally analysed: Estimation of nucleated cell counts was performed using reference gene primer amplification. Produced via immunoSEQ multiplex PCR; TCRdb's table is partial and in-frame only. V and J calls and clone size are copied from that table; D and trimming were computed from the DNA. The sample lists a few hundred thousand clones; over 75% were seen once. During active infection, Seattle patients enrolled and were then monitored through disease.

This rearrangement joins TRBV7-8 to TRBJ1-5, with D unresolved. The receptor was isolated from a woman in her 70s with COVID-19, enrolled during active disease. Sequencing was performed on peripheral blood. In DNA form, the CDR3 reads TGTGCCAGCAGCTTAGGGAGGGCGGGTCAGCCCCAGCATTTT. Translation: CASSLGRAGQPQHF.